Listed below are T cell receptor beta chains from one sample, sequenced in a study of blood T cell repertoires in COVID-19. Generated by immunoSEQ multiplex PCR, the TCRdb table keeps only in-frame clones and is missing some. The sample carries 150,000 to 200,000 clones, roughly 77% recorded once. The sample taken for sequencing was PBMCs or T cells enriched from blood (not recorded which). These TCRs come from a woman in her forties or fifties with acute COVID-19. Each CDR3 is given with its conserved first and last residue. Fields, in order: V gene, clone size, D gene, J gene, CDR3 protein, CDR3 DNA. D genes are given only for firm matches. Size is omitted from some rows. Given values are once, few, many or a class for expanded clones.

TRBV28	-	TRBD1	TRBJ1-4	CASRGTGTANEKLFF	TGTGCCAGCAGGGGGACCGGGACAGCCAATGAAAAACTGTTTTTT
TRBV5-1	-	-	TRBJ1-2	CASSSPGTEFSYTF	TGCGCCAGCAGCTCCCCGGGAACCGAATTCTCCTACACCTTC
TRBV7-7	once	TRBD1	TRBJ2-3	CASSLGTEGTDTQYF	TGTGCTAGCAGCCTGGGGACAGAGGGCACAGATACGCAGTATTTT
TRBV6-4	-	-	TRBJ2-3	CASSDSTTDTQYF	TGTGCCAGCAGTGACTCGACTACAGATACGCAGTATTTT
TRBV5-1	-	-	TRBJ1-4	CASSRGDGTNEKLFF	TGCGCCAGCAGCCGGGGGGACGGGACTAATGAAAAACTGTTTTTT
TRBV9	-	TRBD1	TRBJ1-2	CASSGWTGATMGNYGYTF	TGTGCCAGCAGCGGATGGACAGGTGCGACGATGGGTAACTATGGCTACACCTTC
TRBV19	few	-	TRBJ1-5	CASSNGQRDSNQPQHF	TGTGCCAGTAGTAACGGACAGCGGGATAGCAATCAGCCCCAGCATTTT
TRBV19	-	TRBD1	TRBJ2-2	CASRWTGENTGELFF	TGTGCCAGTAGATGGACAGGGGAAAACACCGGGGAGCTGTTTTTT
TRBV6-2/TRBV6-3	many	-	TRBJ1-1	CASSPGGFRTEAFF	TGTGCCAGCAGCCCCGGCGGCTTCCGCACTGAAGCTTTCTTT
TRBV18	-	-	TRBJ1-4	CASLSPSREKLFF	TGTGCCAGCTTAAGTCCTTCACGGGAAAAACTGTTTTTT
TRBV3-1/TRBV3-2	-	TRBD2	TRBJ2-1	CASSLGLAGPRGGNEQFF	TGTGCCAGCAGTCTTGGACTAGCGGGGCCTCGGGGGGGCAATGAGCAGTTCTTC
TRBV7-6	-	TRBD1	TRBJ2-5	CASRGGSEETQYF	TGTGCCAGCAGAGGGGGCTCGGAAGAGACCCAGTACTTC
TRBV13	-	TRBD2	TRBJ2-1	CASSLGLASGNEQFF	TGTGCCAGCAGCTTAGGCCTCGCTAGCGGCAATGAGCAGTTCTTC
TRBV6-1	few	-	TRBJ1-2	CASSETGANYGYTF	TGTGCCAGCAGTGAAACCGGAGCCAACTATGGCTACACCTTC
TRBV5-1	-	TRBD1	TRBJ1-1	CASSSGQGAREAFF	TGCGCCAGCAGCTCGGGACAGGGGGCGCGTGAAGCTTTCTTT
TRBV4-3	-	TRBD1	TRBJ1-1	CASSQAPVQGVVTEAFF	TGCGCCAGCAGCCAAGCACCCGTACAGGGGGTGGTTACTGAAGCTTTCTTT
TRBV7-3	-	-	TRBJ2-3	CASSLEGSGTQYF	TGTGCCAGCAGCTTAGAAGGGAGCGGTACGCAGTATTTT
TRBV14	-	TRBD1	TRBJ1-1	CASSSRQGLMNTEAFF	TGTGCCAGCAGCTCTAGACAGGGGCTAATGAACACTGAAGCTTTCTTT